Shown below are 23 T cell receptor beta chains from a single sample sequenced in a study of regulatory T cells in long-lasting Graves disease. HTBI primers from iRepertoire and Arm-PCR of CDR3 regions yielded the TCR beta libraries. TCRdb reprocessed the multiplex PCR reads via MiXCR and lists one record per CDR3 protein. Of 350,000 to 500,000 distinct CDR3 sequences detected, around 17% appear once; the ten largest clones hold around 23%. As to time point: newly diagnosed GD, antithyroid drugs for less than 3 months. Scientists built the TCR library using RNA that was extracted from PBMCs. The data also belong to a second study, concerning T cells in Graves' hyperthyroidism and ophthalmopathy.

The material sequenced was peripheral blood mononuclear cells (PBMCs), taken at new diagnosis, from a patient treated with antithyroid drugs. The source is a woman aged 18-29 years with Graves disease.

This chain connects TRBV19 to TRBJ1-2; maybe TRBD1 (6 bases). Germline assignment: CDR1 LNHDA and CDR2 SQIVND (reference sequence). The CDR3 sequence is 13 residues long. V was shortened by 4 bases and J by 4 bases, with 10 bases between the two germline ends. The CDR3 DNA sequence: TGTGCCAGTAGTACCGGGACACCCTATGGCTACACCTTC. Translating gives CASSTGTPYGYTF.

This clonotype was detected many times. The V call is TRBV28, the J call TRBJ1-3; tentative D call: TRBD1 (5 bases). Trimming pared 7 bases from V and 4 bases from J, leaving 17 bases between. This CDR3 comprises 15 residues. CDR1 is MDHEN, CDR2 SYDVKM, per germline. The CDR3 sequence is CASTLTKGLGNTIYF. CDR3 nucleotide sequence: TGTGCCAGCACCTTGACGAAGGGGTTGGGAAACACCATATATTTT.

This clonotype was seen a handful of times. The chain is built from TRBV19 and TRBJ1-5; perhaps TRBD1 as D (6 bases). Per germline, CDR1 LNHDA and CDR2 SQIVND (reference sequence). V was pared by 6 bases and J by 4 bases, with 13 bases between. The CDR3 totals 14 residues. The CDR3 region is CASRQGPGNQPQHF. DNA of the CDR3: TGTGCCAGTAGACAGGGCCCGGGGAATCAGCCCCAGCATTTT.

In this sample, this clonotype turned up many times. Germline is not matched at one junction end, which may reflect a read error. V usage is TRBV6-1 and J usage is TRBJ2-3; TRBD2 might be the D (5 bases). CDR1 is MNHNS and CDR2 is SASEGT in the germline V gene. CDR3 length equals 16 residues. The DNA of the CDR3 is TGTGCCAGCACTGAACGCCGGGATTCTGGAGCAGATACGCAGTATTTT. Translating gives CASTERRDSGADTQYF.

This clonotype was seen at least ten times. The rearrangement links TRBV20-1 to TRBJ2-1; 14 positions match TRBD2. Germline loops: CDR1 DFQATT, CDR2 SNEGSKA (reference sequence). Germline trimming cut 6 bases from V and 0 bases from J; bases unmatched to any gene: 10. This CDR3 is built from 18 residues. CDR3 DNA sequence: TGCAGTGCCGAGGGGACTAGCGGGAGTGGGGGCTCCTACAATGAGCAGTTCTTC. Translation: CSAEGTSGSGGSYNEQFF.

This clonotype appeared a few times. The chain is built from TRBV29-1 and TRBJ2-3, with TRBD2 matching over 12 bases. The ends lost 4 bases at V and 6 bases at J; junction bases unmatched: 8. There are 15 residues in the CDR3. From germline, CDR1 is SQVTM and CDR2 ANQGSEA. Here the CDR3 reads CSVAELAGGSDTQYF. In DNA form, the CDR3 reads TGCAGCGTTGCCGAACTAGCGGGAGGTAGTGATACGCAGTATTTT.

The V gene is TRBV19, the J gene TRBJ2-4; maybe TRBD1 (5 bases). The germline V gene encodes CDR1 LNHDA and CDR2 SQIVND (reference sequence). V lost 1 base, J lost 2 bases, and 21 bases lay in between. The CDR3 contains 19 residues. The CDR3 loop is CASSIGGARGFVTKNIQYF. The CDR3 nucleotides read TGTGCCAGTAGTATAGGGGGCGCAAGGGGATTCGTAACCAAAAACATTCAGTACTTC.

The sample holds many counts of this clonotype. The chain combines TRBV29-1 with TRBJ2-1; D gene ambiguous. The CDR3 sequence is 12 residues long. The V gene's germline CDR1 is SQVTM and CDR2 ANQGSEA. V dropped 1 base and J dropped 6 bases, with 7 bases sitting between them. The DNA of the CDR3 is TGCAGCGTTGAAGCCCAGCCCAATGAGCAGTTCTTC. Translating gives CSVEAQPNEQFF.

This clonotype was seen more than once but under ten times. The chain combines TRBV7-2 with TRBJ2-5, with D unresolved. The ends were cut back, 2 bases at V and 1 base at J, with 5 bases in the middle. The CDR3 sequence is 13 residues long. From germline, CDR1 is SGHTA and CDR2 FQGNSA. Here the CDR3 DNA reads TGTGCCAGCAGCTTAATGATCCAAGAGACCCAGTACTTC. Its protein product is CASSLMIQETQYF.

This clonotype was found a few times. One base away lies a much larger clone, so this may be a sequencing read error. Without the conserved terminal phenylalanine or tryptophan, this CDR3 likely stems from a read error. The V call is TRBV28, the J call TRBJ2-5; 9 bases line up with TRBD1. Per germline, CDR1 MDHEN and CDR2 SYDVKM. Trimming removed 2 bases from V and 4 bases from J; junction bases left unmatched: 5. This CDR3 is 15 amino acids long. As DNA, the CDR3 is TGTGCCAGCAGTTTAGGGACAGGGAGGGTAGAGACCCAGTACCTC. It is translated as CASSLGTGRVETQYL.

The J gene is TRBJ1-2, the V gene TRBV24-1, with 7 bases identical to TRBD1. Germline-derived CDR1 and CDR2 are KGHDR and SFDVKD. V lost 5 bases to trimming and J lost 8 bases; unmatched junction nucleotides: 7. CDR3 length: 13 residues. CDR3 in amino acids: CATSGPGGHGYTF. The CDR3 DNA reads TGTGCCACCAGTGGACCAGGGGGTCACGGCTACACCTTC.

CDR3 region: CASGTAAAGTQYF. CDR3 DNA: TGTGCCAGCGGTACAGCAGCAGCCGGGACCCAGTACTTC. The V call is TRBV12-3 or TRBV12-4, the J call TRBJ2-5; D call uncertain. There are 13 residues in the CDR3. V lost 8 bases to trimming and J lost 7 bases, with 17 bases between them.

This clonotype appeared a few times. V gene TRBV7-2 combines with J gene TRBJ2-5, with TRBD1 as a possible D gene (5 bases). This CDR3 comprises 15 residues. In germline, CDR1 is SGHTA, CDR2 FQGNSA. Trimming removed 7 bases at V and 2 bases at J, with 17 bases between. The CDR3 nucleotides read TGTGCCAGCACCTGGGGCGGCAGCCTGCAAGAGACCCAGTACTTC. The encoded protein is CASTWGGSLQETQYF.

This clonotype was counted between two and nine times. The chain uses TRBV27 and TRBJ1-1; 7 positions match TRBD1. Germline V gene lookup returns CDR1 MNHEY and CDR2 SMNVEV (reference sequence). The CDR3 consists of 13 residues. J gave up 7 bases and V 5 bases, and 7 bases lay outside the gene matches. CDR3 DNA sequence: TGTGCCAGCAGTCTAGGACAGGCCAGTGAAGCTTTCTTT. It encodes CASSLGQASEAFF.

This clonotype was found many times. The chain has TRBV7-9 and TRBJ2-7; 7 positions match TRBD2. The CDR3 has 15 amino acids. The J segment lost 2 bases and the V segment lost 9 bases, leaving 13 bases of the junction unmatched. Germline values: CDR1 SEHNR, CDR2 FQNEAQ (reference sequence). As DNA, the CDR3 is TGTGCCAGTAGCACGACGACGGGACTACCCTACGAGCAGTACTTC. Protein: CASSTTTGLPYEQYF.

This clonotype was counted many times. The J gene is TRBJ1-2, the V gene TRBV2, with a tentative D call TRBD1 (5 bases). The CDR3 is 16 amino acids. Germline CDR1 and CDR2: SNHLY and FYNNEI. V shed 0 bases and J shed 9 bases, with 20 bases lying between them. The CDR3 sequence is CASSEAWGDRALRYTF. The CDR3 region has the DNA TGTGCCAGCAGTGAAGCTTGGGGCGACAGAGCACTGCGCTACACCTTC.

The rearrangement uses TRBV15 and TRBJ1-3; D gene unclear. V was cut by 4 bases and J by 7 bases, with 11 bases left in between. The CDR3 has 13 amino acids. Germline assignment: CDR1 LNHNV and CDR2 YYDKDF (reference sequence). The CDR3 region has the DNA TGTGCCACCAGCACTGGGTATCTCAACACCATATATTTT. Protein sequence: CATSTGYLNTIYF.

Only one count was recorded for this clonotype. Being one base from a much bigger clone, this may be a read error. The rearrangement links TRBV2 to TRBJ2-7, with D hard to call. Trimming cost V 6 bases and J 6 bases, with 9 bases left between them. Germline V gene sequence: CDR1 SNHLY, CDR2 FYNNEI. The CDR3 sequence is 11 residues long. The CDR3 coding sequence is TGTGCCAGCAGCCACAGCACCGAGCAGTACTTC. Residues: CASSHSTEQYF.

The table lists this clonotype with many counts. The chain has TRBV6-1 and TRBJ1-2, with D possibly being TRBD1 (5 bases). Per germline, CDR1 MNHNS and CDR2 SASEGT. This CDR3 comprises 14 residues. V was cut by 5 bases and J by 4 bases, with 14 bases left in between. The CDR3 DNA follows: TGTGCCAGCAGTAAACCGGGACTGAGCTATGGCTACACCTTC. It translates to CASSKPGLSYGYTF.

The rearrangement uses TRBV30 and TRBJ2-7; TRBD1 or TRBD2 may be the D gene (5 bases each). This CDR3 spans 15 amino acids. CDR1 and CDR2 (germline): GTSNPN, SVGIG (reference sequence). V lost 0 bases and J lost 4, with 16 bases in between. In DNA, the CDR3 is TGTGCCTGGAGTGTAGCTGGGGGTACTAGGTACGAGCAGTACTTC. This encodes CAWSVAGGTRYEQYF.

The V and J genes are TRBV10-3 and TRBJ1-2, with D hard to call. Germline CDR1 reads ENHRY; CDR2 reads SYGVKD. V was shortened by 0 bases and J by 2 bases, with 7 bases between the two germline ends. The CDR3 contains 14 residues. CDR3 in amino acids: CAISESRRNYGYTF. DNA for the CDR3: TGTGCCATCAGTGAGTCGCGACGGAACTATGGCTACACCTTC.

About this clonotype itself: This is likely a read error, given that the CDR3 carries no conserved phenylalanine or tryptophan at its end. The genes are TRBV19 and TRBJ2-5, with TRBD2 matching over 10 bases. CDR1 is LNHDA and CDR2 is SQIVND in the germline V gene (reference sequence). Losses at the gene ends were 3 bases for V and 0 bases for J; bases not matched to a gene: 1. The CDR3 length is 15 residues. CDR3 in DNA: TGTGCCAGTAGTATGGGGACTAGCGACCAAGAGACCCAGTACTCC. Encoded protein: CASSMGTSDQETQYS.

The chain uses TRBV4-1 and TRBJ2-7; TRBD2 matches at 7 bases. The CDR3 totals 16 residues. CDR1 is MGHRA, CDR2 YSYEKL, per germline. Losses at the gene ends were 5 bases for V and 5 bases for J; bases not matched to a gene: 15. CDR3 DNA sequence: TGCGCCAGCAGCATACGATCCGGGACTATATTTGACGAGCAGTACTTC. This codes for CASSIRSGTIFDEQYF.